Each of the 9 T cell receptor beta chains below was sequenced from the same sample in a study of shared clonotypes between healthy human individuals. Here immunoSEQ multiplex PCR was the method, and the copy in TCRdb shows in-frame clones only, minus some. The sample contains roughly 700,000 clones, about nine tenths of which appear only once. Sequencing input: memory CD8+ T cells from PBMCs. As for subset: CD45RO+ cells pooled with CCR7-negative TemRA cells. These receptors came from a man between 18 and 29 years old in good health. Some clones in this sample may be carry-over from other donors' samples.

The chain combines TRBV28 with TRBJ1-4; D possibly corresponds to TRBD1 (6 bases). The CDR3 extends over 15 amino acids. Looked up from germline, CDR1 is MDHEN and CDR2 is SYDVKM. The V and J ends lost 1 base and 7 bases respectively, with 13 bases between them. The DNA of the CDR3 is TGTGCCAGCAGTTTATTACAGGGAATCGGTGAAAAACTGTTTTTT. Translating gives CASSLLQGIGEKLFF.

The chain couples TRBV28 to TRBJ1-1; possible D gene TRBD1, 5 bases. V lost 1 base and J lost 6, with 12 bases in between. The CDR3 is made up of 14 amino acids. Germline CDR1 is MDHEN and CDR2 is SYDVKM. The CDR3 region has the DNA TGTGCCAGCAGTTTATATGGAGGGGTCTCTGAAGCTTTCTTT. Protein sequence: CASSLYGGVSEAFF.

The CDR3 DNA is TGTGCCAGCAGTTTATCGGGGACGGCGAACACTGAAGCTTTCTTT. Encoded protein: CASSLSGTANTEAFF. The V and J genes are TRBV27 and TRBJ1-1; tentatively, D is TRBD1 (5 bases). Germline CDR1 reads MNHEY; CDR2 reads SMNVEV (reference sequence). CDR3 length equals 15 residues. V lost 0 bases to trimming and J lost 1 base, with 9 bases between them.

The V call is TRBV28, the J call TRBJ2-1, with D possibly TRBD1 on 7 matching bases. V was trimmed by 6 bases and J by 2 bases, leaving 17 bases between them. The CDR3 has 16 amino acids. From germline, CDR1 is MDHEN and CDR2 SYDVKM. The CDR3 protein is CASRMRDSYPYNEQFF. CDR3 DNA sequence: TGTGCCAGCAGGATGCGGGACAGTTACCCCTACAATGAGCAGTTCTTC.

The chain links TRBV4-1 to TRBJ2-6, with no clear D. Germline V gene data show CDR1 as MGHRA and CDR2 as YSYEKL. With 7 bases removed from V and 0 bases from J, the gap between germline ends came to 7 bases. The CDR3 is 14 residues long. CDR3 amino acids: CASTLNSGANVLTF. As DNA, the CDR3 is TGCGCCAGCACTTTAAACTCTGGGGCCAACGTCCTGACTTTC.

The V and J genes are TRBV15 and TRBJ2-7; D remains ambiguous. Germline V lookup: CDR1 LNHNV, CDR2 YYDKDF (reference sequence). CDR3 length: 15 amino acids. Trimming removed 0 bases at V and 5 bases at J, with 14 bases between. Here the CDR3 reads CATSRDLQPGDEQYF. The DNA for the CDR3 is TGTGCCACCAGCAGAGACCTCCAACCAGGTGACGAGCAGTACTTC.

This clone occurred once. In DNA, the CDR3 is TGTGCCAGCAGCTTACAGGAGGGTTACACTGAAGCTTTCTTT. Residues: CASSLQEGYTEAFF. The chain employs TRBV11-1 and TRBJ1-1; D unclear. This CDR3 region has 14 residues. Trimming removed 2 bases from V and 3 bases from J, with 10 bases in between. CDR1 is SGHAT, CDR2 FQDESV, per germline (reference sequence).

This clone was seen only once. This chain uses TRBV27 with TRBJ2-2, with D maybe TRBD1 (6 bases). CDR1 is MNHEY and CDR2 is SMNVEV in the germline V gene (reference sequence). This CDR3 has 14 residues. Between the trimmed V and J ends, which lost 3 bases and 6 bases, there was a span of 11 bases. CDR3 residues: CASSLTGFAGELFF. In DNA form, the CDR3 reads TGTGCCAGCAGTTTGACAGGTTTCGCCGGGGAGCTGTTTTTT.

V is TRBV5-1 and J is TRBJ2-5, with 10 positions matching TRBD1. Germline V lookup: CDR1 SGHRS, CDR2 YFSETQ. The CDR3 extends over 18 amino acids. Trimming cost V 4 bases and J 5 bases; bases outside gene matches: 17. In DNA, the CDR3 is TGCGCCAGCAGCGAGTGGGAGACAGGGGGCGTCCTTGGGGAGACCCAGTACTTC. It yields the protein CASSEWETGGVLGETQYF.